This note documents a single T cell receptor beta chain sequence. The germline V and J ends were trimmed by 6 bases and 5 bases, with 14 bases remaining between them. The CDR3 consists of 13 residues. Germline V gene data show CDR1 as MGHDK and CDR2 as SYGVNS. These data are taken from a study of T cell responses to AZD1222 COVID-19 vaccine. Profiling relied on immunoSEQ multiplex PCR, and the TCRdb table lists in-frame clones only, not all of them. The sample lists about 140,000 clones, roughly 92% occurring once. The TCR originated in an adult who received the AZD1222 COVID-19 vaccine. The chain combines TRBV25-1 with TRBJ2-7; D may be TRBD1 (5 bases). Sequencing was performed on peripheral blood, taken 28 days after the second AZD1222 dose. In nucleotides, the CDR3 is TGTGCCAGCAGGGTCCAGGGTTGGGACGAGCAGTACTTC. This translates into CASRVQGWDEQYF.